The present entry profiles one T cell receptor (beta chain) with its context. The antigen remains undetermined. The record originates from a study of lymphopenia after photon versus proton radiotherapy. Regarding the study as a whole: Authors raise, but do not show, better survival with proton therapy.

The CDR3 length is 16 residues. V lost 2 bases and J lost 6, with 17 bases in between. Per germline, CDR1 MNHEY and CDR2 SVGAGI. TCRdb's copy holds only in-frame clones and misses some; the assay was immunoSEQ multiplex PCR. Among roughly 23,000 clones listed, 75% to 90% were seen once. The specimen comprised peripheral blood, sampled from a patient treated with proton-based radiotherapy. The rearrangement joins TRBV6-5 to TRBJ2-1; a weak D match, TRBD2 (6 bases). The sequence was obtained from a man older than 75 with esophageal cancer. The DNA of the CDR3 is TGTGCCAGCAGTTACGTTAGCGGCCTTCTTGGCAATGAGCAGTTCTTC. Its translation: CASSYVSGLLGNEQFF.